The 29 T cell receptor beta chains below come from one sample, sequenced in a study of T-cell reconstitution after alpha-beta-depleted transplantation in children. Unique molecular identifiers were used to barcode this TCRbeta library. From the PCR reads, TCRdb called clonotypes with MiXCR, one entry per CDR3 protein. The sample has 100,000 to 120,000 distinct CDR3 sequences; 10% are singletons. The sample was PBMCs from the stem cell graft donor, taken from the stem cell graft. All receptors come from a human donor who donated a stem cell graft to a child with acute lymphoblastic leukemia.

There are many counts of this clonotype. V gene TRBV4-3 combines with J gene TRBJ2-5, with 7 bases lining up with TRBD1. The CDR3 runs 16 residues. Germline assignment: CDR1 LGHNA and CDR2 YSLEER. Unmatched junction bases numbered 14, after V lost 3 bases and J lost 7 bases. CDR3 DNA: TGCGCCAGCAGCCACGGACAGGCGGGTACTTGGGGGACCCAGTACTTC. It codes for CASSHGQAGTWGTQYF.

This clonotype appeared many times. This rearrangement joins TRBV6-5 to TRBJ2-1, with 12 nucleotides matching TRBD2. V was clipped by 2 bases and J by 2 bases; unmatched bases: 1. The germline gives CDR1 MNHEY, CDR2 SVGAGI. CDR3 size: 16 residues. The CDR3 DNA reads as TGTGCCAGCAGTTACCGACTAGCGGGGGCCTACAATGAGCAGTTCTTC. Its translation: CASSYRLAGAYNEQFF.

This clonotype showed up many times. The chain has TRBV9 and TRBJ2-1, with D perhaps being TRBD1 or TRBD2 (5 bases each). Germline V gene data show CDR1 as SGDLS and CDR2 as YYNGEE. Trimming removed 3 bases at V and 2 bases at J, with 12 bases between. The CDR3 totals 15 residues. DNA of the CDR3: TGTGCCAGCAGCGCTGTTTGGGGACCCTACAATGAGCAGTTCTTC. This sequence encodes CASSAVWGPYNEQFF.

Ten or more counts support this clonotype. The chain joins TRBV5-1 to TRBJ2-5; 13 nucleotides agree with TRBD2. V shed 5 bases, J shed 2 bases, and the junction held 6 bases outside the gene matches. The CDR3 loop spans 16 amino acids. Looked up from germline, CDR1 is SGHRS and CDR2 is YFSETQ. CDR3: CASSRRLAGGQETQYF. CDR3 sequence (DNA): TGCGCCAGCAGTAGACGACTAGCGGGGGGACAAGAGACCCAGTACTTC.

This clonotype was found many times. This sequence joins TRBV10-3 and TRBJ1-1; D gene unclear. CDR1 and CDR2 from the germline V gene are ENHRY and SYGVKD. V lost 6 bases, J lost 2 bases, and 13 bases lay in between. This CDR3 is 14 amino acids long. The DNA for the CDR3 is TGTGCCATCAGCGAAAACGACGCAAACACTGAAGCTTTCTTT. It is translated as CAISENDANTEAFF.

This clonotype was seen many times. V is TRBV5-1 and J is TRBJ2-6; D is uncertain. Deletions cut 2 bases from V and 1 base from J, with 22 bases between. The CDR3 consists of 20 residues. CDR1 and CDR2 (germline): SGHRS, YFSETQ. CDR3 bases: TGCGCCAGCAGCTTTCTGTTTTGGGCAGGTGGAAAATCTGGGGCCAACGTCCTGACTTTC. Encoded protein: CASSFLFWAGGKSGANVLTF.

This clonotype has at least ten counts. The V and J genes are TRBV6-5 and TRBJ2-7; 8 nucleotides line up with TRBD1. Germline V gives CDR1 MNHEY, CDR2 SVGAGI. CDR3 length: 14 amino acids. V was clipped by 2 bases and J by 6 bases; unmatched bases: 6. CDR3 protein: CASSYAQGAGEQYF. The CDR3 nucleotides are TGTGCCAGCAGTTACGCGCAGGGGGCAGGCGAGCAGTACTTC.

This clonotype was observed at least ten times. V usage is TRBV12-3 or TRBV12-4 and J usage is TRBJ2-7, with 9 bases identical to TRBD1. CDR3 size: 15 residues. After removal of 8 bases from V and 2 bases from J, the junction contained 10 bases not matched to a gene. Here the CDR3 DNA reads TGTGCCAGCCGGGCCGGGACAGGGTTTACCTACGAGCAGTACTTC. It translates to CASRAGTGFTYEQYF.

This clonotype was seen at least ten times. The CDR3 sequence: CASMGTGGYQPQHF. The CDR3 DNA follows: TGTGCCAGTATGGGGACAGGGGGCTATCAGCCCCAGCATTTT. The chain uses TRBV28 and TRBJ1-5; 12 bases are shared with TRBD1. V was clipped by 9 bases and J by 5 bases; unmatched bases: 5. Germline values: CDR1 MDHEN, CDR2 SYDVKM. The length of the CDR3 is 14 residues.

This clonotype was detected ten times or more. This chain connects TRBV19 to TRBJ2-1; D might be TRBD1 (6 bases). This CDR3 is 13 amino acids long. The V and J ends lost 2 bases and 7 bases respectively, with 9 bases between them. The germline V gene encodes CDR1 LNHDA and CDR2 SQIVND (reference sequence). The DNA of the CDR3 is TGTGCCAGTAGTATATCACAGGGAAATGAGCAGTTCTTC. Amino acids: CASSISQGNEQFF.

There are many counts of this clonotype. The chain links TRBV12-3 or TRBV12-4 to TRBJ2-5, with 10 bases fitting TRBD1. The CDR3 covers 15 residues. J gave up 5 bases and V 5 bases, and 8 bases lay outside the gene matches. Here the CDR3 DNA reads TGTGCCAGCAGTGACCCACTGGACAGGGGGGAGACCCAGTACTTC. Its protein is CASSDPLDRGETQYF.

This clonotype has at least ten counts. The J gene is TRBJ2-7, the V gene TRBV5-1; no definite D call. The CDR3 runs 12 residues. The V end was cut by 0 bases, the J end by 3 bases, with 4 bases between. The V gene's germline CDR1 is SGHRS and CDR2 YFSETQ. The CDR3 region has the DNA TGCGCCAGCAGCTTGGTTCTCTACGAGCAGTACTTC. Protein sequence: CASSLVLYEQYF.

This clonotype was detected a few times. This may stem from a read error, because a much larger clone lies one nucleotide away. This chain connects TRBV18 to TRBJ2-2; D not resolved. From germline, CDR1 is KGHSH and CDR2 LQKENI. The V end lost 2 bases, the J end lost 7 bases, and 2 bases lay between the germline ends. The length of the CDR3 is 11 residues. For the CDR3, the DNA is TGTGCCAGCTCACCATACGGGGAGCTGTTTTTT. It yields the protein CASSPYGELFF.

This clonotype was counted many times. The chain carries TRBV28 and TRBJ2-3, with 7 bases aligning to TRBD1. The CDR3 consists of 14 residues. Germline V gene data show CDR1 as MDHEN and CDR2 as SYDVKM. The junction had 4 bases not matched to a gene; V was cut back by 7 bases and J by 0 bases. DNA for the CDR3: TGTGCCAGCATACAGGGGACAAGCACAGATACGCAGTATTTT. Its translation: CASIQGTSTDTQYF. Based on the CDR3 plus reference TRBV28 and TRBJ2-3, the full variable domain is DVKVTQSSRYLVKRTGEKVFLECVQDMDHENMFWYRQDPGLGLRLIYFSYDVKMKEKGDIPEGYSVSREKKERFSLILESASTNQTSMYLCASIQGTSTDTQYFGPGTRLTVL.

This clonotype is medium-sized by share. This chain connects TRBV5-1 to TRBJ2-7; 9 bases agree with TRBD2. The ends lost 1 base at V and 0 bases at J; junction bases unmatched: 8. This CDR3 has 17 amino acids. CDR1 SGHRS and CDR2 YFSETQ come from the germline V gene. The CDR3 loop reads CASSLTKLAGPSYEQYF. The CDR3 DNA reads TGCGCCAGCAGCTTGACTAAACTAGCGGGTCCCTCCTACGAGCAGTACTTC.

This chain joins TRBV5-5 and TRBJ1-1, with 7 nucleotides matching TRBD1. The junction had 3 bases not matched to a gene; V was cut back by 0 bases and J by 1 base. The CDR3 covers 15 residues. The germline V gene encodes CDR1 SGHKS and CDR2 YYEKEE (reference sequence). The CDR3 here is CASSLDRGWNTEAFF. CDR3 nucleotides: TGTGCCAGCAGCTTGGACAGGGGCTGGAACACTGAAGCTTTCTTT.

This clonotype was seen ten or more times. The CDR3 region has the DNA TGCGCCAGCAGCTCCCACTCCGGGACAGGGTTTACTGAAGCTTTCTTT. It codes for CASSSHSGTGFTEAFF. This sequence joins TRBV5-1 and TRBJ1-1; 9 bases line up with TRBD1. The CDR3 is made up of 16 amino acids. In germline, CDR1 is SGHRS, CDR2 YFSETQ. V shed 3 bases, J shed 5 bases, and the junction held 11 bases outside the gene matches.

This clonotype was recorded many times. This chain joins TRBV20-1 and TRBJ1-1, with 11 bases that match TRBD1. In germline, CDR1 is DFQATT, CDR2 SNEGSKA (reference sequence). This CDR3 has 16 amino acids. V was pared by 1 base and J by 2 bases, with 6 bases of the junction left unmatched. This CDR3 is CSARVRTGGYNTEAFF. As DNA, the CDR3 is TGCAGTGCTAGAGTGAGGACAGGGGGCTATAACACTGAAGCTTTCTTT.

The chain carries TRBV5-1 and TRBJ1-3, with TRBD1 as a possible D gene (6 bases). Germline V gene sequence: CDR1 SGHRS, CDR2 YFSETQ. CDR3 length equals 15 residues. V was clipped by 0 bases and J by 3 bases, with 10 bases between them. This CDR3 is CASSLAGDGGNTIYF. In nucleotides, the CDR3 is TGCGCCAGCAGCTTGGCAGGGGACGGTGGAAACACCATATATTTT.

This clonotype was recorded at least ten times. The V call is TRBV12-3 or TRBV12-4, the J call TRBJ1-6; D not certain. V lost 3 bases to trimming and J lost 13 bases, with 19 bases between them. The CDR3 covers 15 residues. CDR3 DNA: TGTGCCAGCAGTTTGGGTGGGCAAAGAAGAAACCCCCTCCACTTT. Translating it yields CASSLGGQRRNPLHF.

This clonotype was counted many times. The chain combines TRBV20-1 with TRBJ1-5; D call uncertain. This CDR3 spans 16 amino acids. The germline gives CDR1 DFQATT, CDR2 SNEGSKA (reference sequence). Trimming pared 5 bases from V and 3 bases from J, leaving 20 bases between. CDR3 coding DNA: TGCAGTGCTCGGGGAATAACAGAGTTCACCAATCAGCCCCAGCATTTT. Translated, it gives CSARGITEFTNQPQHF.

This clonotype was recorded many times. The V call is TRBV5-1, the J call TRBJ2-7; D is possibly TRBD2 (5 bases). The CDR3 runs 14 residues. V lost 4 bases and J lost 2, with 13 bases in between. Germline V CDR1 and CDR2: SGHRS, YFSETQ. Written as DNA, the CDR3 is TGCGCCAGCAGCCGTCTAGGAGGCACCTACGAGCAGTACTTC. As protein: CASSRLGGTYEQYF.

Ten or more counts support this clonotype. This sequence joins TRBV10-2 and TRBJ2-1; D call uncertain. Per germline, CDR1 WSHSY and CDR2 SAAADI. This CDR3 contains 11 residues. Trimming removed 8 bases from V and 9 bases from J, with 11 bases in between. The CDR3 DNA is TGCGCCAGCTATGGTAGCTTTGAGCAGTTCTTC. Protein: CASYGSFEQFF.

In this sample, this clonotype turned up many times. The chain joins TRBV30 to TRBJ1-2, with 7 positions matching TRBD1. Germline V lookup: CDR1 GTSNPN, CDR2 SVGIG (reference sequence). The CDR3 is 14 amino acids. Trimming took 2 bases from V and 6 from J; bases not matched to a gene: 9. CDR3 protein: CAWSIKGGADGYTF. CDR3 sequence (DNA): TGTGCCTGGAGTATCAAAGGGGGCGCGGATGGCTACACCTTC.

Regarding this clonotype: This may arise from a read error, as a much more abundant clone is one base away. The chain couples TRBV29-1 to TRBJ1-4; TRBD1 is a possible D gene (6 bases). Germline CDR1 reads SQVTM; CDR2 reads ANQGSEA. The germline V and J ends were trimmed by 7 bases and 3 bases, with 15 bases remaining between them. This CDR3 spans 14 amino acids. The CDR3 loop is CSGRQVVSNEKLFF. The CDR3 region has the DNA TGCAGCGGCCGACAGGTGGTTTCTAATGAAAAACTGTTTTTT.

This clonotype was picked up many times. The chain has TRBV4-3 and TRBJ2-1, with D perhaps given as TRBD1 or TRBD2 (5 bases each). V gave up 0 bases and J gave up 9 bases, with 18 bases separating them. This CDR3 is 16 amino acids long. Germline assignment: CDR1 LGHNA and CDR2 YSLEER. The CDR3 sequence is CASSQEGRGRRGEQFF. The CDR3 nucleotides are TGCGCCAGCAGCCAAGAAGGACGGGGCCGGCGCGGTGAGCAGTTCTTC.

In its sample, this clonotype was seen many times. The genes are TRBV3-1 and TRBJ1-4, with D unresolved. CDR3 size: 14 residues. Germline V gene lookup returns CDR1 LGHDT and CDR2 YNNKEL (reference sequence). V lost 3 bases, J lost 0 bases, and 5 bases lay in between. The DNA of the CDR3 is TGTGCCAGCAGCCAGCGATCAACTAATGAAAAACTGTTTTTT. Its protein is CASSQRSTNEKLFF.

This clonotype was detected many times. At one end the junction does not follow the germline gene, possibly because of a read error. The chain employs TRBV5-1 and TRBJ2-5, with 8 bases matching TRBD1. This CDR3 comprises 16 residues. The germline gives CDR1 SGHRS, CDR2 YFSETQ. The chain's CDR3 is CASSSWGTGSQEIQYF. The CDR3 nucleotides read TGCGCCAGCAGCTCCTGGGGGACAGGATCGCAAGAGATCCAGTACTTC.

This clonotype has more than one count but fewer than ten. The chain links TRBV27 to TRBJ2-2, with 8 bases lining up with TRBD1. CDR1 is MNHEY, CDR2 SMNVEV, per germline (reference sequence). Trimming took 4 bases from V and 6 from J; bases not matched to a gene: 10. The CDR3 has 16 amino acids. The CDR3 nucleotides read TGTGCCAGCAGTTCCCGGTTCGACAGGGGTTCCGGGGAGCTGTTTTTT. Its protein is CASSSRFDRGSGELFF.